This TCR beta chain was recorded in a study of type 1 regulatory T cells. Study-level background: T-allo10 is a Tr1-enriched, alloantigen-specific CD4 T cell product made in vitro.

This clonotype was recorded at least ten times. The CDR3 length is 17 residues. The V end lost 7 bases, the J end lost 7 bases, and 26 bases lay between the germline ends. CDR1 is MNHEY, CDR2 SVGEGT, per germline. TCRdb reprocessed the reads with MiXCR, giving one entry per CDR3 protein. The sample has about 18,000 distinct CDR3 sequences; more than 8.5% are singletons. The V gene is TRBV6-2 or TRBV6-3, the J gene TRBJ1-5; weak D call: TRBD1 (5 bases). The origin of this receptor is a human donor in good health. The sequencing input was CD4+ T cells, either the whole sample or a sorted fraction (not recorded which). CDR3 nucleotides: TGTGCCAGCAAAAAAGGATGGAGGGGCGCGTATGAACAGCCCCAGCATTTT. Protein sequence: CASKKGWRGAYEQPQHF.